Below, one TCR beta chain is given with its context. Repertoires were generated with immunoSEQ multiplex PCR, while TCRdb's copy carries only in-frame clones and drops some. The table has approximately 30,000 clones, 75% to 90% seen once; the top ten hold 10% to 13%. The data were taken from a study of T cell changes during pregnancy in multiple sclerosis. V was trimmed by 5 bases and J by 0 bases, leaving 14 bases between them. This CDR3 comprises 15 residues. The sample here was CD8+ T cells from peripheral blood mononuclear cells, taken in the second trimester of pregnancy. This clonotype was obtained from a female donor with multiple sclerosis, enrolled in a pregnancy study. The rearrangement links TRBV5-3 to TRBJ1-1; maybe TRBD1 (5 bases). TRBV5-3 has ORF status, its function being uncertain. CDR3 region: CARRKTDTMNTEAFF. Written as DNA, the CDR3 is TGTGCCAGAAGAAAGACGGACACCATGAACACTGAAGCTTTCTTT.